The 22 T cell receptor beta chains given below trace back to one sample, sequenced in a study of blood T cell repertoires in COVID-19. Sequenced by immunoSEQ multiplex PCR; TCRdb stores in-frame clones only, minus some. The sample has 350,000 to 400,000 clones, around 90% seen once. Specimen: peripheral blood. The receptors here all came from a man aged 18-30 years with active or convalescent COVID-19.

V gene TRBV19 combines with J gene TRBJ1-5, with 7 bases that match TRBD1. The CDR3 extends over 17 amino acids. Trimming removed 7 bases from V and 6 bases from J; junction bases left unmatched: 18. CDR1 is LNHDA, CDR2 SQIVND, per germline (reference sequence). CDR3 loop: CASKTKTPDRVGQPQHF. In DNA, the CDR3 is TGTGCCAGTAAGACAAAAACCCCCGACAGGGTTGGTCAGCCCCAGCATTTT.

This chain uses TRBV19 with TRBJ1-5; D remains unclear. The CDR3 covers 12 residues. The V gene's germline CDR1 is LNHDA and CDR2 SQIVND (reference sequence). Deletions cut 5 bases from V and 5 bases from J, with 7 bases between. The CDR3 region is CASSFHHQPQHF. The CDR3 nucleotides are TGTGCCAGTAGTTTTCATCATCAGCCCCAGCATTTT.

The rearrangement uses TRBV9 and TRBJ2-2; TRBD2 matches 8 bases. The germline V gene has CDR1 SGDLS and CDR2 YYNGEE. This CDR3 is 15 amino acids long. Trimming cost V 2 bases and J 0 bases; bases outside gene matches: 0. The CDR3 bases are TGTGCCAGCAGCGTGGGACTAGCGAACACCGGGGAGCTGTTTTTT. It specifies CASSVGLANTGELFF.

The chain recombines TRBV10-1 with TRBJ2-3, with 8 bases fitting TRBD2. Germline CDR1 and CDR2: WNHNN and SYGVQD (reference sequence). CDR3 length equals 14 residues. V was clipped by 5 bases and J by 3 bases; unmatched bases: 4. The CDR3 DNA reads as TGCGCCAGCAGTCCGGGACTAGTAACAGATACGCAGTATTTT. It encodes CASSPGLVTDTQYF.

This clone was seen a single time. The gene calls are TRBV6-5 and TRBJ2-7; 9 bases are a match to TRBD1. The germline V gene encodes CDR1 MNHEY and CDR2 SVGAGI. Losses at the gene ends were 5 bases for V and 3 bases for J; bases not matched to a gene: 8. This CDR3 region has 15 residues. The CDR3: CASSPGDRALYEQYF. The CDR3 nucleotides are TGTGCCAGCAGTCCCGGGGACAGGGCGCTCTACGAGCAGTACTTC.

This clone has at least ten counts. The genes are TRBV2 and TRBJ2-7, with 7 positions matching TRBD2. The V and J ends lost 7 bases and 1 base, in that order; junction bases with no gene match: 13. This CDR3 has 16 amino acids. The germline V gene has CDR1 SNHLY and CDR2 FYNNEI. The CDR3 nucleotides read TGTGCCAGCAAGCAAGCGGGGAATCGTAGATCCTACGAGCAGTACTTC. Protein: CASKQAGNRRSYEQYF. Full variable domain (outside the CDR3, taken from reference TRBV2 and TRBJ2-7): EPEVTQTPSHQVTQMGQEVILRCVPISNHLYFYWYRQILGQKVEFLVSFYNNEISEKSEIFDDQFSVERPDGSNFTLKIRSTKLEDSAMYFCASKQAGNRRSYEQYFGPGTRLTVT.

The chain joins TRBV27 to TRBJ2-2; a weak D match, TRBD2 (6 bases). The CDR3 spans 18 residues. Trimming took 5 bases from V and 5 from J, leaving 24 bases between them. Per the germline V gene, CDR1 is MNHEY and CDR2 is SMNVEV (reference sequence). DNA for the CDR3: TGTGCCAGCAGTGCGTATCGTGGGACTGAAAAAGCAACCGGGGAGCTGTTTTTT. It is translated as CASSAYRGTEKATGELFF.

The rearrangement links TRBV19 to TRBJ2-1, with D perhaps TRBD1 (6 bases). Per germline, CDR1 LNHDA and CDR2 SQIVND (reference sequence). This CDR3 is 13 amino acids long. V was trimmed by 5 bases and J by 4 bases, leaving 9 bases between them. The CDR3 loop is CASSVGQYNEQFF. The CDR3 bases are TGTGCCAGTAGTGTGGGACAATACAATGAGCAGTTCTTC. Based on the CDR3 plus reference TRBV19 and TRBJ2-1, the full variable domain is DGGITQSPKYLFRKEGQNVTLSCEQNLNHDAMYWYRQDPGQGLRLIYYSQIVNDFQKGDIAEGYSVSREKKESFPLTVTSAQKNPTAFYLCASSVGQYNEQFFGPGTRLTVL.

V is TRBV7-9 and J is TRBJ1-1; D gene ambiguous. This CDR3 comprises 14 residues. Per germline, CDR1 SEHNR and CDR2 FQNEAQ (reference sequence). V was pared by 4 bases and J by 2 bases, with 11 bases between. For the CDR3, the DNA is TGTGCCAGCAGCTCCGTCGGGGTTAACACTGAAGCTTTCTTT. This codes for CASSSVGVNTEAFF.

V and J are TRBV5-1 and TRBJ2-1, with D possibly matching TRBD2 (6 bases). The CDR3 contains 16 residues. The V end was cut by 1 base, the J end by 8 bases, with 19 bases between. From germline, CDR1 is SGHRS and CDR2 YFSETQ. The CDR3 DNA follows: TGCGCCAGCAGCTTGTCTCCGCCGACTAGTAGCGATGAGCAGTTCTTC. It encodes CASSLSPPTSSDEQFF.

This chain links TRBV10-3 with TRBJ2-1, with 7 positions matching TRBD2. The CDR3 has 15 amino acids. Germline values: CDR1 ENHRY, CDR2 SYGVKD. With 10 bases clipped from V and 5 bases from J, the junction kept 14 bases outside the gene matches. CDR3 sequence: CATGMGLAANNEQFF. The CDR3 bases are TGTGCCACCGGCATGGGGCTAGCGGCCAACAATGAGCAGTTCTTC.

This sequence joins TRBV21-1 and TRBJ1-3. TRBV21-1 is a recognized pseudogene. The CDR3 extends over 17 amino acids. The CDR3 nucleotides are TGTGCCAGCAGCAAATGGCCGGACGAGACTACTGGAAACACCATATATTTT. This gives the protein CASSKWPDETTGNTIYF.

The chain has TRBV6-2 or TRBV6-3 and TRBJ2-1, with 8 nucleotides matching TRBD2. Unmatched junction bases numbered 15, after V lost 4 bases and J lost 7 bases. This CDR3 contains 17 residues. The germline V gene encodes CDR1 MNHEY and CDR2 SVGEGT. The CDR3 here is CASSSILGSGALNEQFF. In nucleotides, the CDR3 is TGTGCCAGCAGTTCCATCTTGGGTAGCGGGGCTCTAAATGAGCAGTTCTTC.

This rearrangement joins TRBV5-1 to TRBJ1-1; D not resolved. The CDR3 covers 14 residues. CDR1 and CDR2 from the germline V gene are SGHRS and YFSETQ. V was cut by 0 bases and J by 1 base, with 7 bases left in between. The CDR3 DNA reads TGCGCCAGCAGCTTGGATACACCGAACACTGAAGCTTTCTTT. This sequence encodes CASSLDTPNTEAFF.

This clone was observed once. CDR3 in amino acids: CASSLGPTVAYEQYF. For the CDR3, the DNA is TGTGCCAGCAGCCTGGGGCCGACAGTTGCCTACGAGCAGTACTTC. This chain links TRBV3-1 (or the pseudogene TRBV3-2) with TRBJ2-7; D perhaps matches TRBD1 (5 bases). The CDR3 extends over 15 amino acids. In germline, CDR1 is LGHDT, CDR2 YNNKEL (reference sequence). The V end was cut by 4 bases, the J end by 2 bases, with 15 bases between.

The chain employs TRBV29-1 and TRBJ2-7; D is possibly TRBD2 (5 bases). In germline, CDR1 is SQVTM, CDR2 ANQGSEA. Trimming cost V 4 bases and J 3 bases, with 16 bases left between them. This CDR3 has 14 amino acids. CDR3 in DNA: TGCAGCGTTGGTAGGCCAGGAGGTAACTACGAGCAGTACTTC. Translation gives CSVGRPGGNYEQYF.

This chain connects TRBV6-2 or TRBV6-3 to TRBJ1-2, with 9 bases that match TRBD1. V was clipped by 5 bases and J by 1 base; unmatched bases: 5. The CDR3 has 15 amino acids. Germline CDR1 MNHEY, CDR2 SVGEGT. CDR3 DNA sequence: TGTGCCAGCAGTACCACAGGGGGCCGTAACTATGGCTACACCTTC. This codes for CASSTTGGRNYGYTF.

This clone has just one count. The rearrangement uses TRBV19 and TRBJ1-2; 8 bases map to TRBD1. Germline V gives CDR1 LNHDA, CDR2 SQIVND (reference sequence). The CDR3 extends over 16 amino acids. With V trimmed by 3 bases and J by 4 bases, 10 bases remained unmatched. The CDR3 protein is CASSIQGADWRYGYTF. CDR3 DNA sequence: TGTGCCAGTAGTATCCAGGGGGCGGACTGGCGCTATGGCTACACCTTC.

The CDR3 bases are TGCGCCAGCAGCCCGCGGGACAGGGGGCGACGGGCTTTCTTT. This sequence encodes CASSPRDRGRRAFF. The chain combines TRBV5-1 with TRBJ1-1; the match to TRBD1 covers 12 bases. Trimming removed 4 bases from V and 11 bases from J; junction bases left unmatched: 9. From germline, CDR1 is SGHRS and CDR2 YFSETQ. The length of the CDR3 is 14 residues.

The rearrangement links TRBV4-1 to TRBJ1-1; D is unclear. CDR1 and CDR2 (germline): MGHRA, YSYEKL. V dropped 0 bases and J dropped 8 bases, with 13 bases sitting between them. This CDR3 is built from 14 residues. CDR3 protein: CASSQDLYWFEAFF. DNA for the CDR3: TGCGCCAGCAGCCAAGATCTCTACTGGTTCGAAGCTTTCTTT.

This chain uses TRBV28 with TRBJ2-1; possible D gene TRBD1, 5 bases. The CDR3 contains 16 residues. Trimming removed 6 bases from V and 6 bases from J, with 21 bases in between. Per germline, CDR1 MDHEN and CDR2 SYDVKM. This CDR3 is CASSRGADITRNEQFF. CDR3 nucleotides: TGTGCCAGCAGCCGTGGGGCAGATATTACTCGCAATGAGCAGTTCTTC.

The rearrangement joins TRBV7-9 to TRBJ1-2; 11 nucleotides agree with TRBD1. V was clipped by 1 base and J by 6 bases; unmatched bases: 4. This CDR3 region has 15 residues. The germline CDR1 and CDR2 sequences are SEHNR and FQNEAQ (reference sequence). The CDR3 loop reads CASSLGGQGADGYTF. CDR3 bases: TGTGCCAGCAGCTTAGGCGGACAGGGGGCGGATGGCTACACCTTC.